This entry lists 30 T cell receptor beta chains sequenced from one sample in a study of blood T cells in healthy people across ages. Primed by a sample-barcoded 5' primer and a J-beta primer mix, a second PCR proceeded for about 6 to 11 cycles. TCRdb called the 5' RACE reads again in MiXCR, with one record for every CDR3 protein. Of approximately 800,000 distinct CDR3 sequences listed, roughly 26% are singletons. The same data also went into a second study, on T cells of mothers and their children.

The specimen was blood. These receptors came from a boy between 10 and 17 years old in good health.

This clonotype has more than one count but fewer than ten. The V call is TRBV5-5, the J call TRBJ1-3; D not certain. The CDR3 runs 12 residues. V was trimmed by 0 bases and J by 9 bases, leaving 7 bases between them. Germline loops: CDR1 SGHKS, CDR2 YYEKEE (reference sequence). The CDR3 region is CASSLVDATIYF. CDR3 sequence (DNA): TGTGCCAGCAGCTTGGTAGATGCCACCATATATTTT.

V is TRBV11-2 and J is TRBJ1-2, with a tentative D call TRBD1 (5 bases). Per germline, CDR1 SGHAT and CDR2 FQNNGV. Trimming took 3 bases from V and 5 from J, leaving 10 bases between them. The CDR3 spans 13 residues. CDR3 coding DNA: TGTGCCAGCAGCTTTACAGGCCTTTATGGCTACACCTTC. This gives the protein CASSFTGLYGYTF.

This chain links TRBV27 with TRBJ2-1; 7 bases map to TRBD1. Germline CDR1 reads MNHEY; CDR2 reads SMNVEV (reference sequence). Trimming at V came to 8 bases and at J to 0 bases, leaving 1 base not matched to a gene. The CDR3 length is 13 residues. The CDR3 spells CASGDSSYNEQFF. The CDR3, as DNA: TGTGCCAGCGGGGACAGCTCCTACAATGAGCAGTTCTTC.

The rearrangement joins TRBV12-3 or TRBV12-4 to TRBJ2-5, with D maybe TRBD2 (5 bases). V gave up 4 bases and J gave up 7 bases, with 13 bases separating them. The CDR3 length is 13 residues. The CDR3 nucleotides read TGTGCCAGCAGTTCCGCGGGTCCCGGGACCCAGTACTTC. Translation gives CASSSAGPGTQYF.

This clonotype was seen more than once but under ten times. The chain has TRBV20-1 and TRBJ2-1; D not resolved. Germline lookup yields CDR1 DFQATT and CDR2 SNEGSKA (reference sequence). V shed 0 bases and J shed 1 base, with 13 bases lying between them. The CDR3 runs to 16 residues. As DNA, the CDR3 is TGCAGTGCTAGAGACCCCCCGGGTGGGTCCTACAATGAGCAGTTCTTC. As protein: CSARDPPGGSYNEQFF.

This clonotype appeared a few times. V is TRBV10-2 and J is TRBJ2-7; D unresolved. The CDR3 extends over 14 amino acids. V lost 4 bases and J lost 6, with 16 bases in between. Germline V gene lookup returns CDR1 WSHSY and CDR2 SAAADI. In nucleotides, the CDR3 is TGCGCCAGCAGTGGATCAAGGGTGCGTGGCGAGCAGTACTTC. Amino acids: CASSGSRVRGEQYF.

The chain recombines TRBV7-2 with TRBJ2-3, with D perhaps matching TRBD2 (6 bases). The CDR3 contains 16 residues. The V gene's germline CDR1 is SGHTA and CDR2 FQGNSA. Trimming took 1 base from V and 1 from J, leaving 12 bases between them. The CDR3 reads CASSLEGAGRTDTQYF. The CDR3, as DNA: TGTGCCAGCAGCTTAGAAGGTGCGGGACGCACAGATACGCAGTATTTT.

The chain links TRBV11-2 to TRBJ2-3, with 10 bases that match TRBD2. Per the germline V gene, CDR1 is SGHAT and CDR2 is FQNNGV. CDR3 size: 16 residues. With V trimmed by 7 bases and J by 4 bases, 11 bases remained unmatched. CDR3 nucleotides: TGTGCCAGCACCAACCCCAGAGCGGGGGGGCCAGATACGCAGTATTTT. Its protein is CASTNPRAGGPDTQYF.

This clonotype was observed a few times. The junction departs from the called germline gene at one end, perhaps through a read error. The J gene is TRBJ1-1, the V gene TRBV6-1; D may be TRBD1 (6 bases). Germline V lookup: CDR1 MNHNS, CDR2 SASEGT. The CDR3 has 10 residues. Here the CDR3 reads CASSERDTLF. In DNA form, the CDR3 reads TGTGCCAGCAGTGAAAGGGACACCCTCTTT.

J is TRBJ2-1 and V is TRBV5-1; D is ambiguous. Germline values: CDR1 SGHRS, CDR2 YFSETQ. The CDR3 consists of 14 residues. Trimming shortened V by 5 bases and J by 4 bases, and 13 bases separated the two germline ends. CDR3 coding DNA: TGCGCCAGCAGGTCGACACCAGTATACAATGAGCAGTTCTTC. This sequence encodes CASRSTPVYNEQFF. Filled out from reference TRBV5-1 and TRBJ2-1, the complete variable domain reads KAGVTQTPRYLIKTRGQQVTLSCSPISGHRSVSWYQQTPGQGLQFLFEYFSETQRNKGNFPGRFSGRQFSNSRSEMNVSTLELGDSALYLCASRSTPVYNEQFFGPGTRLTVL.

This clonotype was seen only a few times. The genes are TRBV12-3 or TRBV12-4 and TRBJ1-2; 8 bases match TRBD1. Trimming removed 6 bases from V and 7 bases from J; junction bases left unmatched: 10. The CDR3 is 14 residues long. The CDR3 bases are TGTGCCAGCAGCTCAACAGGGGGAGGTTTTGGCTACACCTTC. This sequence encodes CASSSTGGGFGYTF.

The chain carries TRBV12-3 or TRBV12-4 and TRBJ1-1; no firm D call. The CDR3 is 14 residues long. V lost 6 bases to trimming and J lost 4 bases, with 15 bases between them. The CDR3 sequence is CASRIRALSTEAFF. The CDR3 DNA is TGTGCCAGCAGGATCCGGGCCCTTAGCACTGAAGCTTTCTTT.

The chain employs TRBV6-1 and TRBJ2-5, with TRBD2 matching 13 bases. The V and J ends lost 7 bases and 1 base, in that order; junction bases with no gene match: 9. The CDR3 totals 17 residues. Germline-derived CDR1 and CDR2 are MNHNS and SASEGT. In nucleotides, the CDR3 is TGTGCCAGCACCGTCCGACTAGCGGGGGGCCGCCAAGAGACCCAGTACTTC. This translates into CASTVRLAGGRQETQYF.

This clonotype has more than one count but fewer than ten. One end of the junction fails to match germline, which may point to a read error. The V call is TRBV11-2, the J call TRBJ2-5, with D uncertain. Germline lookup yields CDR1 SGHAT and CDR2 FQNNGV. The CDR3 runs to 11 residues. The CDR3 DNA is TGTGCCAGCAGCCTCATGGAGACCCAGTGCTTC. Translating gives CASSLMETQCF.

The chain links TRBV3-1 to TRBJ2-5; 8 nucleotides agree with TRBD2. Germline values: CDR1 LGHDT, CDR2 YNNKEL (reference sequence). The CDR3 runs to 16 residues. Trimming removed 4 bases from V and 0 bases from J; junction bases left unmatched: 7. CDR3 bases: TGTGCCAGCAGCCCTTCCGGGGGGGCGTACCAAGAGACCCAGTACTTC. Its protein is CASSPSGGAYQETQYF.

The chain couples TRBV12-3 or TRBV12-4 to TRBJ2-2, with D tentatively TRBD1 or TRBD2 (6 bases each). V gave up 10 bases and J gave up 10 bases, with 19 bases separating them. The CDR3 extends over 13 amino acids. In nucleotides, the CDR3 is TGTGCCACGGGGGCAGGTTGGTTGGCGGAGCTGTTTTTT. Encoded protein: CATGAGWLAELFF.

This chain joins TRBV4-1 and TRBJ2-5, with 9 bases that match TRBD2. J was trimmed by 5 bases and V by 5 bases; bases with no gene match: 9. Germline V gives CDR1 MGHRA, CDR2 YSYEKL. CDR3 length equals 15 residues. The CDR3 nucleotides are TGCGCCAGCAGCGTTATTGCGGGGGGGAGGGAGACCCAGTACTTC. Translated, it gives CASSVIAGGRETQYF.

In the case of this clonotype: One junction end disagrees with the germline gene, perhaps due to a read error. The chain is built from TRBV5-1 and TRBJ2-2, with D perhaps matching TRBD2 (5 bases). This CDR3 comprises 14 residues. Germline values: CDR1 SGHRS, CDR2 YFSETQ. The CDR3 reads CASSLNPSTGELFF. CDR3 nucleotides: TGCGCCAGCAGCTTGAATCCCAGCACCGGGGAGTTGTTTTTT.

In this sample, this clonotype turned up a few times. This chain connects TRBV12-3 or TRBV12-4 to TRBJ2-5; TRBD1 or TRBD2 may be the D gene (6 bases each). The CDR3 runs to 14 residues. V lost 7 bases and J 2 bases, leaving 14 bases between the germline ends. The CDR3 region is CASKIRGPQETQYF. The CDR3 DNA is TGTGCCAGCAAAATCCGGGGGCCTCAAGAGACCCAGTACTTC.

This clonotype was counted a few times. V gene TRBV7-9 combines with J gene TRBJ1-4; D perhaps matches TRBD1 (5 bases). Germline-derived CDR1 and CDR2 are SEHNR and FQNEAQ (reference sequence). This CDR3 is built from 17 residues. V was pared by 2 bases and J by 0 bases, with 13 bases between. CDR3 protein: CASSLTQGIATNEKLFF. CDR3 nucleotide sequence: TGTGCCAGCAGCTTAACGCAGGGAATTGCAACTAATGAAAAACTGTTTTTT.

The chain uses TRBV7-2 and TRBJ1-4; D is uncertain. CDR1 is SGHTA, CDR2 FQGNSA, per germline. This CDR3 comprises 15 residues. Trimming removed 3 bases at V and 3 bases at J, with 11 bases between. The CDR3 here is CASSFNAIANEKLFF. Here the CDR3 DNA reads TGTGCCAGCAGCTTCAACGCGATAGCTAATGAAAAACTGTTTTTT.

The chain carries TRBV5-6 and TRBJ2-6; unclear D gene. V lost 1 base and J lost 0, with 11 bases in between. The CDR3 covers 17 residues. Germline loops: CDR1 SGHDT, CDR2 YYEEEE. The CDR3 loop reads CASSLRQDLSGANVLTF. The CDR3 DNA reads as TGTGCCAGCAGCTTGCGGCAGGACCTCTCTGGGGCCAACGTCCTGACTTTC.

This clonotype was observed a handful of times. The J gene is TRBJ2-3, the V gene TRBV12-3 or TRBV12-4; D is uncertain. With 0 bases removed from V and 7 bases from J, the gap between germline ends came to 5 bases. The length of the CDR3 is 12 residues. The CDR3 protein is CASSLARYTQYF. CDR3 coding DNA: TGTGCCAGCAGTTTAGCTCGTTATACGCAGTATTTT.

This clonotype was detected only a few times. The chain has TRBV12-3 or TRBV12-4 and TRBJ2-3; D is perhaps TRBD1 (5 bases). The CDR3 is made up of 14 amino acids. Deletions cut 4 bases from V and 2 bases from J, with 10 bases between. CDR3 nucleotide sequence: TGTGCCAGCAGTTCCGTGGGGCTCACAGATACGCAGTATTTT. Its translation: CASSSVGLTDTQYF.

The chain is built from TRBV13 and TRBJ1-4; maybe TRBD1 (6 bases). The CDR3 covers 16 residues. Germline CDR1 is PRHDT and CDR2 is FYEKMQ (reference sequence). The V end was cut by 6 bases, the J end by 7 bases, with 21 bases between. CDR3 sequence (DNA): TGTGCCAGCAGGCGGGTCGGGGGCATCGGGTTTGAAAAACTGTTTTTT. It specifies CASRRVGGIGFEKLFF.

This clonotype has a handful of counts. The chain joins TRBV6-5 to TRBJ1-2; D is ambiguous. V lost 8 bases to trimming and J lost 4 bases, with 11 bases between them. Germline CDR1 MNHEY, CDR2 SVGAGI. The CDR3 has 12 amino acids. The CDR3 spells CASGDRIYGYTF. DNA for the CDR3: TGTGCCAGCGGAGATAGGATCTATGGCTACACCTTC.

The rearrangement uses TRBV6-1 and TRBJ1-3, with D unresolved. V lost 8 bases and J 4 bases, leaving 18 bases between the germline ends. Germline values: CDR1 MNHNS, CDR2 SASEGT. The CDR3 spans 15 residues. The CDR3 bases are TGTGCCAGCTTTGCCGCGAGGGTGGCGGGAAACACCATATATTTT. This codes for CASFAARVAGNTIYF.

The CDR3, as DNA: TGTGCCGGGGGACGGGACGACTATGGCTACACCTTC. As protein: CAGGRDDYGYTF. The genes are TRBV28 and TRBJ1-2; perhaps TRBD1 as D (5 bases). Trimming removed 11 bases at V and 3 bases at J, with 13 bases between. The germline V gene encodes CDR1 MDHEN and CDR2 SYDVKM. The length of the CDR3 is 12 residues.

As for this clonotype: A read error is possible here, since a much larger clone lies one base away. The chain links TRBV29-1 to TRBJ2-5, with TRBD2 identical over 13 bases. CDR3 length equals 14 residues. CDR1 is SQVTM and CDR2 is ANQGSEA in the germline V gene. This CDR3 is CSSGTSGTQEAQYF. Here the CDR3 DNA reads TGCAGCTCCGGGACTAGCGGGACCCAAGAGGCCCAGTACTTC.

This clonotype was counted only a few times. The chain links TRBV28 to TRBJ2-5; no definite D call. CDR3 length: 22 residues. V lost 1 base to trimming and J lost 5 bases, with 35 bases between them. In germline, CDR1 is MDHEN, CDR2 SYDVKM. CDR3 in DNA: TGTGCCAGCAGTTTATCCTTCGTATTGCGAAAGCCCCTTCCCGTTGTAAAGGAGACCCAGTACTTC. Protein sequence: CASSLSFVLRKPLPVVKETQYF.